The 27 T cell receptor beta chains below all came from one sample that was sequenced in a study of T cells in Graves' hyperthyroidism and ophthalmopathy. RNA transcripts served as the template for amplifying TCR beta CDR3 regions. An initial round of RT-PCR targeting the TCR CDR3 relied on the HTBI primer set. TCRdb analysed the multiplex PCR reads with MiXCR anew, one entry per CDR3 protein. This sample has 490,000 or so distinct CDR3 sequences; 15% to 20% occur once, and the top ten carry over 45%. The sample taken for sequencing was blood. The receptors were sampled from a man in his forties or fifties with Graves' ophthalmopathy.

The table lists this clonotype with a few counts. CDR3 sequence: CATSLRINYGYTF. The DNA of the CDR3 is TGTGCCACCAGCTTACGTATAAACTATGGCTACACCTTC. J is TRBJ1-2 and V is TRBV15; D call uncertain. Trimming took off 5 bases at V and 2 bases at J, with 9 bases between the two ends. Looked up from germline, CDR1 is LNHNV and CDR2 is YYDKDF (reference sequence). The CDR3 runs 13 residues.

The rearrangement uses TRBV2 and TRBJ2-7; D gene unclear. This CDR3 contains 14 residues. Germline V gene data show CDR1 as SNHLY and CDR2 as FYNNEI. Trimming removed 6 bases at V and 1 base at J, with 13 bases between. This CDR3 is CASSVGHASYEQYF. In DNA, the CDR3 is TGTGCCAGCAGCGTAGGGCATGCTTCCTACGAGCAGTACTTC.

Ten or more counts support this clonotype. J is TRBJ1-1 and V is TRBV28; 7 bases map to TRBD1. The CDR3 extends over 14 amino acids. With V trimmed by 4 bases and J by 2 bases, 4 bases remained unmatched. The germline V gene encodes CDR1 MDHEN and CDR2 SYDVKM. The CDR3 loop is CASSSGQINTEAFF. The CDR3 bases are TGTGCCAGCAGTTCGGGACAGATAAACACTGAAGCTTTCTTT.

This clonotype has a handful of counts. The chain is built from TRBV30 and TRBJ1-4, with D possibly matching TRBD1 (6 bases). The CDR3 sequence is 14 residues long. Trimming left V 2 bases short and J 8 bases short, with 15 bases between. CDR1 is GTSNPN and CDR2 is SVGIG in the germline V gene (reference sequence). The chain's CDR3 is CAWSPAGAGEKLFF. CDR3 nucleotide sequence: TGTGCCTGGAGTCCTGCAGGGGCGGGAGAAAAACTGTTTTTT.

The gene calls are TRBV5-1 and TRBJ2-1, with 9 bases identical to TRBD1. V gave up 4 bases and J gave up 7 bases; unmatched junction bases: 9. CDR1 SGHRS and CDR2 YFSETQ come from the germline V gene. The CDR3 runs 15 residues. CDR3 sequence: CASSPGQGHANEQFF. In DNA, the CDR3 is TGCGCCAGCAGCCCTGGACAGGGGCATGCGAATGAGCAGTTCTTC.

This clonotype has more than one count but fewer than ten. This chain links TRBV28 with TRBJ2-3; no reliable D call. CDR3 length: 16 amino acids. Germline V gene lookup returns CDR1 MDHEN and CDR2 SYDVKM. V gave up 2 bases and J gave up 0 bases, with 12 bases separating them. The CDR3 nucleotides read TGTGCCAGCAGTTTACAATTCAGCCGGAGCACAGATACGCAGTATTTT. This encodes CASSLQFSRSTDTQYF.

This clonotype came up once. Possible read error: a much larger clone is one base away. The V and J genes are TRBV3-1 and TRBJ1-2, with D possibly matching TRBD1 (5 bases). From germline, CDR1 is LGHDT and CDR2 YNNKEL (reference sequence). The CDR3 is 14 amino acids. V was trimmed by 1 base and J by 4 bases, leaving 10 bases between them. The CDR3 region is CASSQGRALYGYTF. DNA for the CDR3: TGTGCCAGCAGCCAAGGCAGGGCTCTCTATGGCTACACCTTC.

Comments on this clonotype: A much larger clone is a single base away; this may be a read error. The rearrangement links TRBV11-3 to TRBJ2-3, with 7 bases fitting TRBD1. Gene TRBJ1-5 matches the end of the DNA better, so the J call may be wrong. CDR3 length equals 12 residues. The germline gives CDR1 SGHNT, CDR2 YENEEA. The CDR3 is CASSRGLDTQHF. CDR3 bases: TGTGCCAGTTCCAGGGGGTTGGATACGCAGCATTTT.

Turning to this clonotype: Compared with germline, one end of the junction differs, possibly owing to a read error. This chain links TRBV29-1 with TRBJ1-2, with 11 bases that match TRBD1. This CDR3 has 14 amino acids. Germline loops: CDR1 SQVTM, CDR2 ANQGSEA. CDR3 amino acids: CSVLGQGAYYSYTF. The CDR3 DNA sequence: TGCAGCGTGCTTGGACAGGGGGCATACTATAGCTACACCTTC. The whole variable domain, remainder taken from reference TRBV29-1 and TRBJ1-2, is SAVISQKPSRDICQRGTSLTIQCQVDSQVTMMFWYRQQPGQSLTLIATANQGSEATYESGFVIDKFPISRPNLTFSTLTVSNMSPEDSSIYLCSVLGQGAYYSYTFGSGTRLTVV.

Many counts were recorded for this clonotype. This sequence joins TRBV12-3 or TRBV12-4 and TRBJ2-7; perhaps TRBD2 as D (7 bases). V was trimmed by 3 bases and J by 4 bases, leaving 16 bases between them. This CDR3 spans 15 amino acids. CDR3 sequence: CASSLGRGTWYEQYF. The CDR3, as DNA: TGTGCCAGCAGTTTGGGGAGGGGGACGTGGTACGAGCAGTACTTC.

The chain couples TRBV6-1 to TRBJ1-4; D remains unclear. The CDR3 is made up of 16 amino acids. Trimming took 7 bases from V and 4 from J, leaving 19 bases between them. CDR1 and CDR2 (germline): MNHNS, SASEGT. The CDR3, as DNA: TGTGCCAGCACGACACTTTGGACGGTCAATAATGAAAAACTGTTTTTT. Encoded protein: CASTTLWTVNNEKLFF.

This chain connects TRBV24-1 to TRBJ2-3, with 10 bases lining up with TRBD2. Germline loops: CDR1 KGHDR, CDR2 SFDVKD. This CDR3 has 17 amino acids. Trimming at V came to 5 bases and at J to 3 bases, leaving 10 bases not matched to a gene. In DNA, the CDR3 is TGTGCCACCAGTGGAAAGAGTCCTAGCGGGGGAACAGATACGCAGTATTTT. Translated, it gives CATSGKSPSGGTDTQYF.

V gene TRBV29-1 combines with J gene TRBJ1-2; D possibly corresponds to TRBD1 (6 bases). Germline V gives CDR1 SQVTM, CDR2 ANQGSEA. Trimming cost V 5 bases and J 4 bases, with 14 bases left between them. The CDR3 consists of 13 residues. The CDR3 loop is CSVSGGPVYGYTF. CDR3 nucleotides: TGCAGCGTTTCCGGGGGGCCAGTCTATGGCTACACCTTC.

This clonotype was picked up many times. The chain carries TRBV6-2 or TRBV6-3 and TRBJ2-7; D unresolved. The length of the CDR3 is 15 residues. V was clipped by 2 bases and J by 2 bases, with 13 bases between them. Per the germline V gene, CDR1 is MNHEY and CDR2 is SVGEGT. Here the CDR3 reads CASSYEPPRAYEQYF. The CDR3 nucleotides are TGTGCCAGCAGTTACGAACCGCCCAGAGCCTACGAGCAGTACTTC.

The V and J genes are TRBV14 and TRBJ1-1; the D is unclear. Germline loops: CDR1 SGHDN, CDR2 FVKESK. V lost 0 bases to trimming and J lost 7 bases, with 6 bases between them. The CDR3 extends over 12 amino acids. CDR3 region: CASSQDHFEAFF. CDR3 DNA sequence: TGTGCCAGCAGCCAAGATCACTTTGAAGCTTTCTTT.

This chain joins TRBV7-9 and TRBJ1-1; D is unclear. From germline, CDR1 is SEHNR and CDR2 FQNEAQ (reference sequence). The CDR3 covers 16 residues. The ends were cut back, 1 base at V and 8 bases at J, with 20 bases in the middle. The CDR3 region has the DNA TGTGCCAGCAGCTTAGTAGCCCCTAGAGGAGATATGGAAGCTTTCTTT. The encoded protein is CASSLVAPRGDMEAFF.

Only a few counts were recorded for this clonotype. The chain has TRBV12-3 or TRBV12-4 and TRBJ1-2; the D is unclear. V was pared by 4 bases and J by 4 bases, with 22 bases between. The CDR3 is 17 amino acids. The chain's CDR3 is CASSSRHLKEAIYGYTF. CDR3 nucleotides: TGTGCCAGCAGTTCCCGACACCTTAAGGAGGCGATCTATGGCTACACCTTC.

The J gene is TRBJ2-5, the V gene TRBV6-5; D call uncertain. CDR3 size: 14 residues. Between the trimmed V and J ends, which lost 2 bases and 5 bases, there was a span of 12 bases. CDR1 is MNHEY and CDR2 is SVGAGI in the germline V gene. This CDR3 is CASSYAGLGETQYF. The CDR3 DNA is TGTGCCAGCAGTTACGCTGGCCTCGGGGAGACCCAGTACTTC.

This rearrangement joins TRBV6-2 or TRBV6-3 to TRBJ2-7, with TRBD2 matching over 9 bases. The junction had 6 bases not matched to a gene; V was cut back by 0 bases and J by 0 bases. CDR1 and CDR2 from the germline V gene are MNHEY and SVGEGT. CDR3 length equals 17 residues. CDR3 loop: CASSYSYGGRASYEQYF. The CDR3 DNA reads TGTGCCAGCAGTTACTCGTACGGCGGGAGGGCCTCCTACGAGCAGTACTTC.

The chain has TRBV20-1 and TRBJ2-5; 8 bases agree with TRBD2. V gave up 0 bases and J gave up 2 bases; unmatched junction bases: 5. Germline CDR1 and CDR2: DFQATT and SNEGSKA (reference sequence). This CDR3 contains 15 residues. CDR3 sequence (DNA): TGCAGTGCTAGAGATTGGGCTAGCGGGCAAGAGACCCAGTACTTC. It is translated as CSARDWASGQETQYF.

This clonotype showed up just a few times. The chain has TRBV5-1 and TRBJ1-1; D is possibly TRBD1 (6 bases). Germline values: CDR1 SGHRS, CDR2 YFSETQ. V shed 5 bases and J shed 4 bases, with 15 bases lying between them. This CDR3 has 14 residues. The CDR3 DNA is TGCGCCAGCAGGGGAGAGGGGGAGCGCACTGAAGCTTTCTTT. This translates into CASRGEGERTEAFF.

This clonotype was counted between two and nine times. The chain uses TRBV28 and TRBJ2-7; 7 bases map to TRBD1. The CDR3 length is 14 residues. Germline CDR1 MDHEN, CDR2 SYDVKM. V trimming: 6 bases; J trimming: 0 bases; junction bases outside the gene matches: 5. The CDR3 nucleotides read TGTGCCAGCAGATCAGGGGGTATCTCCTACGAGCAGTACTTC. Translated: CASRSGGISYEQYF. Based on the CDR3 plus reference TRBV28 and TRBJ2-7, the full variable domain is DVKVTQSSRYLVKRTGEKVFLECVQDMDHENMFWYRQDPGLGLRLIYFSYDVKMKEKGDIPEGYSVSREKKERFSLILESASTNQTSMYLCASRSGGISYEQYFGPGTRLTVT.

J is TRBJ2-1 and V is TRBV7-2; 9 bases line up with TRBD2. The CDR3 covers 19 residues. V trimming: 5 bases; J trimming: 0 bases; junction bases outside the gene matches: 14. CDR1 and CDR2 (germline): SGHTA, FQGNSA. The CDR3 DNA follows: TGTGCCAGCAGCCGACCAGCGGGGGGCAAAAGCAGCTCCTACAATGAGCAGTTCTTC. This codes for CASSRPAGGKSSSYNEQFF.

The chain recombines TRBV4-3 with TRBJ2-7; D ambiguous. This CDR3 has 14 amino acids. Germline lookup yields CDR1 LGHNA and CDR2 YSLEER. Trimming took off 4 bases at V and 0 bases at J, with 10 bases between the two ends. Written as DNA, the CDR3 is TGCGCCAGCAGCCGCCGTAGAAGCTCCTACGAGCAGTACTTC. Translating it yields CASSRRRSSYEQYF.

This clonotype has a count of ten or more. The rearrangement links TRBV7-9 to TRBJ2-3; D is undetermined. Germline loops: CDR1 SEHNR, CDR2 FQNEAQ (reference sequence). The V and J ends lost 6 bases and 3 bases respectively, with 7 bases between them. This CDR3 region has 12 residues. The CDR3 DNA follows: TGTGCCAGCAGTACTGGTACAGATACGCAGTATTTT. It encodes CASSTGTDTQYF.

V is TRBV19 and J is TRBJ2-2; D not certain. CDR3 size: 11 residues. V was shortened by 8 bases and J by 2 bases, with 3 bases between the two germline ends. Looked up from germline, CDR1 is LNHDA and CDR2 is SQIVND (reference sequence). The CDR3 spells CASGNTGELFF. Here the CDR3 DNA reads TGTGCCAGTGGCAACACCGGGGAGCTGTTTTTT. The variable domain in full, completed from reference TRBV19 and TRBJ2-2, reads DGGITQSPKYLFRKEGQNVTLSCEQNLNHDAMYWYRQDPGQGLRLIYYSQIVNDFQKGDIAEGYSVSREKKESFPLTVTSAQKNPTAFYLCASGNTGELFFGEGSRLTVL.

The J gene is TRBJ2-2, the V gene TRBV19, with 9 positions matching TRBD2. The germline gives CDR1 LNHDA, CDR2 SQIVND (reference sequence). There are 14 residues in the CDR3. The junction had 7 bases not matched to a gene; V was cut back by 9 bases and J by 5 bases. In DNA, the CDR3 is TGTGCCAGCGCCGGGACTAGCATGACCGGGGAGCTGTTTTTT. This gives the protein CASAGTSMTGELFF.